These 25 T cell receptor beta chains originate from one sample sequenced in a study of regulatory T cells in long-lasting Graves disease. The time point was: newly diagnosed GD, antithyroid drugs for less than 3 months. The authors made the TCR library using RNA they extracted from PBMCs. With iRepertoire HTBI primers and Arm-PCR of CDR3 regions, TCR beta libraries were built. TCRdb re-derived calls from the multiplex PCR reads in MiXCR, one entry per CDR3 protein. The sample records around 420,000 distinct CDR3 sequences, 15% to 17% being singletons. The source was peripheral blood mononuclear cells (PBMCs), collected at new diagnosis, from a patient treated with antithyroid drugs. Receptor source: a female donor with Graves disease.

This clonotype was detected ten times or more. The rearrangement uses TRBV5-1 and TRBJ1-3; 8 bases map to TRBD1. Trimming cost V 4 bases and J 0 bases; bases outside gene matches: 3. CDR3 length: 15 amino acids. Germline CDR1 and CDR2: SGHRS and YFSETQ. In DNA, the CDR3 is TGCGCCAGCAGCAAAGGGACAGGCTCTGGAAACACCATATATTTT. Amino acids: CASSKGTGSGNTIYF.

This sequence joins TRBV5-1 and TRBJ2-6; D is possibly TRBD2 (5 bases). The CDR3 contains 15 residues. CDR1 is SGHRS and CDR2 is YFSETQ in the germline V gene. Trimming removed 2 bases from V and 1 base from J, with 7 bases in between. The CDR3 DNA follows: TGCGCCAGCAGCTTTTGGGAGTCTGGGGCCAACGTCCTGACTTTC. Translating it yields CASSFWESGANVLTF.

This clonotype was recorded many times. V gene TRBV27 combines with J gene TRBJ2-1; D not certain. Trimming removed 5 bases from V and 9 bases from J, with 20 bases in between. This CDR3 region has 15 residues. Germline lookup yields CDR1 MNHEY and CDR2 SMNVEV (reference sequence). CDR3 sequence: CASSLGKGNAGEQFF. The DNA for the CDR3 is TGTGCCAGCAGTCTGGGGAAGGGAAATGCTGGTGAGCAGTTCTTC.

The count of this clonotype is one. J is TRBJ2-3 and V is TRBV27; 7 bases align to TRBD2. Trimming took 5 bases from V and 2 from J; bases not matched to a gene: 7. The CDR3 length is 15 residues. CDR1 MNHEY and CDR2 SMNVEV come from the germline V gene (reference sequence). CDR3 bases: TGTGCCAGCAGTCTCCGGGACTATCCCACAGATACGCAGTATTTT. Amino acids: CASSLRDYPTDTQYF.

In its sample, this clonotype was seen many times. The chain recombines TRBV3-1 with TRBJ2-3; 10 positions match TRBD1. J was trimmed by 0 bases and V by 2 bases; bases with no gene match: 2. Per the germline V gene, CDR1 is LGHDT and CDR2 is YNNKEL (reference sequence). The CDR3 extends over 16 amino acids. In DNA, the CDR3 is TGTGCCAGCAGCCAATCGGACAGGGGGAGCACAGATACGCAGTATTTT. Amino acid sequence: CASSQSDRGSTDTQYF.

The chain is built from TRBV7-2 and TRBJ2-1; 9 nucleotides match TRBD1. The length of the CDR3 is 16 residues. With V trimmed by 5 bases and J by 9 bases, 14 bases remained unmatched. CDR1 is SGHTA and CDR2 is FQGNSA in the germline V gene. CDR3 in amino acids: CASSPPQDRGQIEQFF. The CDR3 DNA reads as TGTGCCAGCAGCCCACCCCAGGACAGGGGTCAAATTGAGCAGTTCTTC. The entire variable domain, with the rest obtained from reference TRBV7-2 and TRBJ2-1, is as follows: GAGVSQSPSNKVTEKGKDVELRCDPISGHTALYWYRQSLGQGLEFLIYFQGNSAPDKSGLPSDRFSAERTGGSVSTLTIQRTQQEDSAVYLCASSPPQDRGQIEQFFGPGTRLTVL.

This clonotype occurred many times. The CDR3: CASSQVTGGRTDTQYF. The CDR3, as DNA: TGCGCCAGCAGCCAAGTAACCGGGGGGCGAACAGATACGCAGTATTTT. This chain uses TRBV4-3 with TRBJ2-3; weak D call: TRBD2 (7 bases). Germline CDR1 reads LGHNA; CDR2 reads YSLEER. With 1 base removed from V and 3 bases from J, the gap between germline ends came to 14 bases. The CDR3 has 16 residues.

The CDR3 is CASRGGGVLSGANVLTF. In DNA, the CDR3 is TGTGCCAGCAGAGGGGGGGGGGTTCTCTCTGGGGCCAACGTCCTGACTTTC. This chain connects TRBV2 to TRBJ2-6; possibly TRBD2 for D (7 bases). V lost 6 bases, J lost 0 bases, and 15 bases lay in between. Germline V gene lookup returns CDR1 SNHLY and CDR2 FYNNEI. This CDR3 has 17 amino acids. The variable domain in full, with the rest retrieved from reference TRBV2 and TRBJ2-6, is EPEVTQTPSHQVTQMGQEVILRCVPISNHLYFYWYRQILGQKVEFLVSFYNNEISEKSEIFDDQFSVERPDGSNFTLKIRSTKLEDSAMYFCASRGGGVLSGANVLTFGAGSRLTVL.

There are many counts of this clonotype. This chain links TRBV6-1 with TRBJ1-1; D is uncertain. Germline CDR1 reads MNHNS; CDR2 reads SASEGT. Trimming took off 6 bases at V and 1 base at J, with 9 bases between the two ends. The CDR3 is 13 residues long. The CDR3 protein is CASRIDGNTEAFF. As DNA, the CDR3 is TGTGCCAGCAGAATAGACGGGAACACTGAAGCTTTCTTT.

This clonotype was found many times. This chain links TRBV2 with TRBJ1-5; D is undetermined. Germline V gives CDR1 SNHLY, CDR2 FYNNEI. The V and J ends lost 2 bases and 4 bases respectively, with 9 bases between them. This CDR3 region has 14 residues. CDR3 protein: CASSEYGVNQPQHF. The CDR3 DNA is TGTGCCAGCAGTGAATATGGAGTTAATCAGCCCCAGCATTTT.

This clonotype was seen ten or more times. The J gene is TRBJ2-1, the V gene TRBV5-8, with D possibly TRBD1 on 6 matching bases. The germline V and J ends were trimmed by 1 base and 0 bases, with 11 bases remaining between them. The CDR3 totals 16 residues. CDR1 is SGHTS, CDR2 YDEGEE, per germline. The CDR3: CASSLFGTNSYNEQFF. Written as DNA, the CDR3 is TGTGCCAGCAGCTTGTTCGGGACAAACTCCTACAATGAGCAGTTCTTC.

The J gene is TRBJ2-1, the V gene TRBV12-3 or TRBV12-4; 7 positions match TRBD2. This CDR3 spans 16 amino acids. V shed 7 bases and J 9 bases; nucleotides not matched to a gene: 18. CDR3 region: CASILSGGRTLAEQFF. CDR3 DNA: TGTGCCAGCATCCTTAGCGGCGGGAGAACCTTGGCTGAGCAGTTCTTC.

This clonotype was seen at least ten times. The J gene is TRBJ1-5, the V gene TRBV12-3 or TRBV12-4, with a weak D call TRBD1 (6 bases). Trimming stripped 5 bases from V and 5 bases from J, with 7 bases between. There are 12 residues in the CDR3. CDR3 loop: CASSPGDQPQHF. CDR3 bases: TGTGCCAGCAGTCCAGGGGATCAGCCCCAGCATTTT.

This clonotype showed up many times. This chain links TRBV6-2 or TRBV6-3 with TRBJ1-2; D call uncertain. The CDR3 runs to 14 residues. V was cut by 0 bases and J by 4 bases, with 9 bases left in between. Germline V CDR1 and CDR2: MNHEY, SVGEGT. CDR3 coding DNA: TGTGCCAGCAGTTACTCGTTACGGAGCTATGGCTACACCTTC. It codes for CASSYSLRSYGYTF.

This clonotype was found a few times. The V gene is TRBV12-3 or TRBV12-4, the J gene TRBJ1-5; possible D gene TRBD1, 6 bases. Between the trimmed V and J ends, which lost 6 bases and 3 bases, there was a span of 15 bases. CDR3 length: 15 amino acids. The CDR3 region is CASSQLGTPNQPQHF. The CDR3, as DNA: TGTGCCAGCAGCCAACTCGGGACACCCAATCAGCCCCAGCATTTT.

The rearrangement uses TRBV19 and TRBJ2-1, with D hard to call. CDR1 and CDR2 (germline): LNHDA, SQIVND (reference sequence). CDR3 length: 13 residues. Trimming shortened V by 5 bases and J by 5 bases, and 10 bases separated the two germline ends. CDR3 sequence: CASSSTRNNEQFF. CDR3 DNA: TGTGCCAGTAGTTCAACCCGTAACAATGAGCAGTTCTTC.

In its sample, this clonotype was seen many times. The chain uses TRBV5-1 and TRBJ1-4; D is ambiguous. Germline V CDR1 and CDR2: SGHRS, YFSETQ. V was clipped by 4 bases and J by 0 bases, with 7 bases between them. The length of the CDR3 is 14 residues. This chain's CDR3 is CASSEAATNEKLFF. CDR3 DNA: TGCGCCAGCAGCGAAGCGGCAACTAATGAAAAACTGTTTTTT.

This clonotype has ten or more counts. This chain connects TRBV3-1 to TRBJ2-1; D remains unclear. This CDR3 region has 15 residues. Germline V CDR1 and CDR2: LGHDT, YNNKEL (reference sequence). V dropped 0 bases and J dropped 0 bases, with 6 bases sitting between them. CDR3 nucleotide sequence: TGTGCCAGCAGCCAAGAACTAATCTCCTACAATGAGCAGTTCTTC. It codes for CASSQELISYNEQFF.

In this sample, this clonotype turned up many times. The V and J genes are TRBV6-1 and TRBJ1-2; the D gene is possibly TRBD1 (6 bases). The CDR3 contains 14 residues. V was pared by 3 bases and J by 7 bases, with 15 bases between. Germline V CDR1 and CDR2: MNHNS, SASEGT. CDR3 nucleotide sequence: TGTGCCAGCAGTGACATGGGGGCGATTAGTGGCTACACCTTC. It is translated as CASSDMGAISGYTF.

The table lists this clonotype with many counts. The chain uses TRBV5-6 and TRBJ1-1; TRBD1 might be the D (5 bases). Germline CDR1 reads SGHDT; CDR2 reads YYEEEE. V was pared by 1 base and J by 4 bases, with 14 bases between. The CDR3 totals 15 residues. CDR3 amino acids: CASSLRQGGSTEAFF. The CDR3 DNA reads TGTGCCAGCAGCTTGAGGCAGGGAGGGTCCACTGAAGCTTTCTTT.

This clonotype was seen only once. A much larger clone differs by one base, so this may be a read error. The chain has TRBV5-1 and TRBJ2-7; 7 nucleotides align to TRBD2. CDR1 is SGHRS and CDR2 is YFSETQ in the germline V gene. The CDR3 has 13 residues. CDR3 bases: TGCGCCAGCCGCTGGGGGGGAACCTACGAGCGGTACTTC. This gives the protein CASRWGGTYERYF.

The sample holds many counts of this clonotype. An end of the junction differs from the germline gene, which may be a read error. V gene TRBV5-5 combines with J gene TRBJ1-2; TRBD1 agrees at 9 bases. Germline V CDR1 and CDR2: SGHKS, YYEKEE (reference sequence). The CDR3 is 13 amino acids. CDR3: CASSLGDRVVEDF. CDR3 coding DNA: TGTGCCAGCAGCTTGGGGGACAGGGTAGTAGAAGACTTC.

The V gene is TRBV9, the J gene TRBJ2-2; the match to TRBD1 covers 7 bases. The V and J ends lost 3 bases and 0 bases, in that order; junction bases with no gene match: 8. The germline V gene has CDR1 SGDLS and CDR2 YYNGEE. This CDR3 comprises 17 residues. CDR3 residues: CASSEHRGPSNTGELFF. DNA of the CDR3: TGTGCCAGCAGCGAACACAGGGGCCCCTCGAACACCGGGGAGCTGTTTTTT.

This clonotype was recorded a few times. The CDR3, as DNA: TGCAGTGCCCGAGAAAACGGAGACAGATTCTCCTACGAGCAGTACTTC. It encodes CSARENGDRFSYEQYF. This rearrangement joins TRBV20-1 to TRBJ2-7; weak D call: TRBD1 (5 bases). CDR3 length: 16 amino acids. Germline V gene data show CDR1 as DFQATT and CDR2 as SNEGSKA (reference sequence). Trimming shortened V by 6 bases and J by 0 bases, and 21 bases separated the two germline ends.

This clonotype has ten or more counts. The gene calls are TRBV27 and TRBJ1-2; 8 nucleotides match TRBD1. The CDR3 contains 18 residues. V lost 0 bases to trimming and J lost 1 base; unmatched junction nucleotides: 10. The germline V gene has CDR1 MNHEY and CDR2 SMNVEV (reference sequence). Here the CDR3 reads CASSLSLPDRGDNYGYTF. CDR3 DNA: TGTGCCAGCAGTTTATCCCTCCCTGACAGGGGTGATAACTATGGCTACACCTTC.